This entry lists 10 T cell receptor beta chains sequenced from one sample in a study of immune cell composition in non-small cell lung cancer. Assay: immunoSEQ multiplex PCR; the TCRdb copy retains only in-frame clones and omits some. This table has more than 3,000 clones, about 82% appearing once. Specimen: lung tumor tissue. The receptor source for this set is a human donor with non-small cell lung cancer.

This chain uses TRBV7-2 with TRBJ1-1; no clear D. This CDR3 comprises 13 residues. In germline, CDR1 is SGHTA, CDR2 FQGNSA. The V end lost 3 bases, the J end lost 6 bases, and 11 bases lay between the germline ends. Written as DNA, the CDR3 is TGTGCCAGCAGCTTTAACCTGCGGGCTGAAGCTTTCTTT. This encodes CASSFNLRAEAFF.

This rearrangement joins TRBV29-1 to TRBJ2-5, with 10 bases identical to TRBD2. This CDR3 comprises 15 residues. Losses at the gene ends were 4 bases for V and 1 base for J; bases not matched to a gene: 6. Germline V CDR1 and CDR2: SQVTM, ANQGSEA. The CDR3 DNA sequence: TGCAGCGTTGTTGTGGCTAGCGGGAGCCAAGAGACCCAGTACTTC. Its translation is CSVVVASGSQETQYF.

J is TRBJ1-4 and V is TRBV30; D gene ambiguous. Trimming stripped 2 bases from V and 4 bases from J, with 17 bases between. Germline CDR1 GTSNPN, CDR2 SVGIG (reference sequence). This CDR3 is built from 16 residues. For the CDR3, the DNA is TGTGCCTGGAGTACCATGCCCCCACCCTATAATGAAAAACTGTTTTTT. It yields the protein CAWSTMPPPYNEKLFF.

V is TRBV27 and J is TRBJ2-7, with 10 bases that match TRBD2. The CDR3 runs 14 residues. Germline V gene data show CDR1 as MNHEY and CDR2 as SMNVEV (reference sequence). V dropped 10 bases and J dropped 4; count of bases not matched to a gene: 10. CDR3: CATPAGGPIYEQYF. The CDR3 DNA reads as TGTGCCACCCCAGCGGGGGGGCCCATATACGAGCAGTACTTC.

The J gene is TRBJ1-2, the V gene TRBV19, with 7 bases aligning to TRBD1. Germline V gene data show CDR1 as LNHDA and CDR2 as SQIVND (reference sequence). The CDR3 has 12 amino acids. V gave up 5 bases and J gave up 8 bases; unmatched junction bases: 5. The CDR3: CASSRDRVGYTF. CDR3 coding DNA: TGTGCCAGTAGTCGAGACAGGGTCGGCTACACCTTC.

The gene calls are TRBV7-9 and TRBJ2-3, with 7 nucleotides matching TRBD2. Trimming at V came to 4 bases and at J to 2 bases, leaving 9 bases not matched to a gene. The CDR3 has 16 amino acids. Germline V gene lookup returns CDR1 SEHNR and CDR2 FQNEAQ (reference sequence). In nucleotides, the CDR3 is TGTGCCAGCAGCTCTCTGGGGAGGGCCGTCACAGATACGCAGTATTTT. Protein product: CASSSLGRAVTDTQYF.

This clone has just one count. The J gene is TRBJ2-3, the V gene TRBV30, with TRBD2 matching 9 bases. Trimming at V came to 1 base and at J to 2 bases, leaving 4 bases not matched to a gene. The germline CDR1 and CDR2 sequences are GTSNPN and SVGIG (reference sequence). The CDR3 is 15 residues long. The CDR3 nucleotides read TGTGCCTGGAGTGCTAGCGGGGATGCCACAGATACGCAGTATTTT. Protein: CAWSASGDATDTQYF.

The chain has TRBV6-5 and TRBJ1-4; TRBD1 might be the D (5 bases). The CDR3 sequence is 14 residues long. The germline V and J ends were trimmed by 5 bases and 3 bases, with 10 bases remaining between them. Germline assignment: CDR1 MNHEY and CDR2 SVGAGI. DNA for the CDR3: TGTGCCAGCAGTCAGGGTAGAGCTAATGAAAAACTGTTTTTT. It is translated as CASSQGRANEKLFF.

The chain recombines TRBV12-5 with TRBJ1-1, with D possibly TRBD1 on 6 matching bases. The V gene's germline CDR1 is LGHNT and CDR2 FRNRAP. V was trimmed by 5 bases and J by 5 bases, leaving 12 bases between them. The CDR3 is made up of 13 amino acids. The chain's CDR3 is CASGSNTGTEAFF. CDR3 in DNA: TGTGCTAGTGGTAGTAATACAGGGACTGAAGCTTTCTTT.

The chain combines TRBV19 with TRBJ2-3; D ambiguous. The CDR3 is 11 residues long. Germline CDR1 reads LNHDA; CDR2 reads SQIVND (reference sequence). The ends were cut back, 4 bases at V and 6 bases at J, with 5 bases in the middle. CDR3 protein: CASSTRDTQYF. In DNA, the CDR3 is TGTGCCAGTAGTACCCGGGATACGCAGTATTTT.